These 24 T cell receptor beta chains share one sample of origin, sequenced in a study of T cell changes during pregnancy in multiple sclerosis. Libraries were prepared by immunoSEQ multiplex PCR; TCRdb keeps only in-frame clonotypes and omits some of them. The table lists 100,000 or so clones, just over 90% of them singletons. The specimen comprised peripheral blood, sampled in the second trimester of pregnancy. These receptors were taken from a female donor with multiple sclerosis, enrolled in a pregnancy study.

This clone was detected once. The chain has TRBV5-1 and TRBJ2-5; tentatively, D is TRBD2 (5 bases). Germline CDR1 and CDR2: SGHRS and YFSETQ. There are 15 residues in the CDR3. The ends were cut back, 0 bases at V and 5 bases at J, with 14 bases in the middle. The CDR3: CASSLGGNGLETQYF. The DNA of the CDR3 is TGCGCCAGCAGCTTGGGAGGGAATGGGTTGGAGACCCAGTACTTC.

The CDR3 protein is CAWSVLGAGELFF. The CDR3 bases are TGTGCCTGGAGTGTACTGGGCGCCGGGGAGCTGTTTTTT. The rearrangement uses TRBV30 and TRBJ2-2; D gene ambiguous. V lost 0 bases, J lost 6 bases, and 8 bases lay in between. Germline CDR1 is GTSNPN and CDR2 is SVGIG (reference sequence). This CDR3 is built from 13 residues.

The J gene is TRBJ1-6, the V gene TRBV5-3; the D is unclear. TRBV5-3 is flagged as an ORF with uncertain function. V lost 1 base to trimming and J lost 4 bases, with 12 bases between them. The CDR3 loop spans 16 amino acids. CDR3 nucleotides: TGTGCCAGAAGCTTGTGGGGAGGTTGTTATAATTCACCCCTCCACTTT. This sequence encodes CARSLWGGCYNSPLHF.

This chain uses TRBV27 with TRBJ2-7; TRBD1 matches 12 bases. The germline V gene encodes CDR1 MNHEY and CDR2 SMNVEV (reference sequence). The CDR3 consists of 16 residues. The J segment lost 2 bases and the V segment lost 5 bases, leaving 7 bases of the junction unmatched. Here the CDR3 reads CASSRSGTGGAYEQYF. CDR3 coding DNA: TGTGCCAGCAGTCGATCCGGGACAGGGGGCGCCTACGAGCAGTACTTC.

This clone was detected only once. This rearrangement joins TRBV2 to TRBJ1-4; possibly TRBD1 for D (6 bases). The CDR3 is 16 amino acids. V lost 6 bases, J lost 5 bases, and 19 bases lay in between. The V gene's germline CDR1 is SNHLY and CDR2 FYNNEI. This chain's CDR3 is CASSAVRRTANEKLFF. The CDR3 nucleotides read TGTGCCAGCAGCGCTGTCCGAAGGACAGCGAATGAAAAACTGTTTTTT.

This chain connects TRBV7-9 to TRBJ1-2; D gene uncertain. The CDR3 is 12 residues long. Trimming removed 1 base at V and 4 bases at J, with 4 bases between. Germline CDR1 reads SEHNR; CDR2 reads FQNEAQ (reference sequence). CDR3 in amino acids: CASSLDFYGYTF. The CDR3 coding sequence is TGTGCCAGCAGCTTAGACTTCTATGGCTACACCTTC.

In this sample, this clone turned up once. The chain combines TRBV9 with TRBJ1-1; the match to TRBD1 covers 9 bases. The CDR3 consists of 15 residues. The V gene's germline CDR1 is SGDLS and CDR2 YYNGEE. After removal of 4 bases from V and 6 bases from J, the junction contained 10 bases not matched to a gene. The CDR3 loop is CASSPRPQGAAEAFF. CDR3 DNA sequence: TGTGCCAGCAGCCCGCGGCCACAGGGGGCCGCTGAAGCTTTCTTT.

V usage is TRBV6-1 and J usage is TRBJ2-3; TRBD2 aligns across 7 bases. After removal of 1 base from V and 5 bases from J, the junction contained 0 bases not matched to a gene. The germline V gene has CDR1 MNHNS and CDR2 SASEGT. This CDR3 comprises 13 residues. CDR3 loop: CASSEGGGDTQYF. The DNA of the CDR3 is TGTGCCAGCAGTGAAGGGGGGGGAGATACGCAGTATTTT.

The V and J genes are TRBV4-2 and TRBJ1-2; D unresolved. V was cut by 0 bases and J by 3 bases, with 14 bases left in between. Germline-derived CDR1 and CDR2 are LGHNA and YNFKEQ. CDR3 length: 16 residues. In DNA, the CDR3 is TGTGCCAGCAGCCAAGATGGCCAACAACCGCACTATGGCTACACCTTC. This codes for CASSQDGQQPHYGYTF.

About this clone itself: A junction end diverges from the germline sequence, so it may reflect a read error. The chain has TRBV7-9 and TRBJ2-7; the D gene is possibly TRBD1 (5 bases). The CDR3 spans 12 residues. Germline V gene lookup returns CDR1 SEHNR and CDR2 FQNEAQ (reference sequence). This chain's CDR3 is CASSLETNGQNF. The DNA of the CDR3 is TGTGCCAGCAGCTTAGAAACCAACGGACAAAACTTC.

The V call is TRBV6-4, the J call TRBJ2-7, with TRBD2 as a possible D gene (6 bases). Between the trimmed V and J ends, which lost 8 bases and 5 bases, there was a span of 16 bases. The germline V gene encodes CDR1 MRHNA and CDR2 SNTAGT. CDR3 length: 13 amino acids. CDR3 sequence: CASPTRGRHEQYF. In DNA, the CDR3 is TGTGCCAGCCCCACCCGGGGGAGGCACGAGCAGTACTTC.

The chain combines TRBV5-6 with TRBJ2-6; D not resolved. The V end was cut by 7 bases, the J end by 0 bases, with 8 bases between. CDR1 is SGHDT, CDR2 YYEEEE, per germline. CDR3 length: 14 residues. For the CDR3, the DNA is TGTGCCAGCTTTCAGGTCTCTGGGGCCAACGTCCTGACTTTC. This encodes CASFQVSGANVLTF.

With regard to this clone: The sample holds other DNA sequences that translate to the same CDR3. This chain links TRBV7-8 with TRBJ2-5; tentative D call: TRBD1 (5 bases). Per germline, CDR1 SGHVS and CDR2 FQNEAQ. There are 13 residues in the CDR3. With 1 base removed from V and 2 bases from J, the gap between germline ends came to 5 bases. In DNA, the CDR3 is TGTGCCAGCAGCTTAGGACAGCAAGAGACCCAGTACTTC. Its translation: CASSLGQQETQYF.

The chain carries TRBV6-6 and TRBJ2-2; 9 positions match TRBD1. CDR1 MNHNY and CDR2 SVGAGI come from the germline V gene (reference sequence). This CDR3 spans 16 amino acids. J gave up 6 bases and V 5 bases, and 10 bases lay outside the gene matches. The CDR3 DNA reads as TGTGCCAGCAGTAAGGGCCCAAGACAGGGGGCCGGGGAGCTGTTTTTT. This gives the protein CASSKGPRQGAGELFF.

The J gene is TRBJ2-5, the V gene TRBV28; TRBD2 matches 8 bases. V shed 5 bases, J shed 4 bases, and the junction held 3 bases outside the gene matches. CDR1 and CDR2 from the germline V gene are MDHEN and SYDVKM. This CDR3 is 13 amino acids long. For the CDR3, the DNA is TGTGCCAGCAGTCCCGGGGGGGGAGAGACCCAGTACTTC. It codes for CASSPGGGETQYF.

The chain is built from TRBV27 and TRBJ2-7; a possible D gene is TRBD1 (6 bases). There are 14 residues in the CDR3. The germline V gene has CDR1 MNHEY and CDR2 SMNVEV (reference sequence). Trimming left V 3 bases short and J 3 bases short, with 12 bases between. Written as DNA, the CDR3 is TGTGCCAGCAGTTTCCACAGGGACCTCTACGAGCAGTACTTC. Translating it yields CASSFHRDLYEQYF.

The rearrangement uses TRBV2 and TRBJ2-5; tentatively, D is TRBD1 (6 bases). The V gene lost 6 bases and the J gene lost 3 bases, with 14 bases spanning the gap. Germline loops: CDR1 SNHLY, CDR2 FYNNEI. This CDR3 region has 14 residues. CDR3 loop: CASRYRVVEETQYF. DNA of the CDR3: TGTGCCAGCAGATACAGGGTGGTCGAAGAGACCCAGTACTTC. Full variable domain (missing parts from reference TRBV2 and TRBJ2-5): EPEVTQTPSHQVTQMGQEVILRCVPISNHLYFYWYRQILGQKVEFLVSFYNNEISEKSEIFDDQFSVERPDGSNFTLKIRSTKLEDSAMYFCASRYRVVEETQYFGPGTRLLVL.

This rearrangement joins TRBV5-1 to TRBJ1-1; possible D gene TRBD1, 5 bases. This CDR3 contains 15 residues. CDR1 is SGHRS and CDR2 is YFSETQ in the germline V gene. The V and J ends lost 0 bases and 0 bases respectively, with 9 bases between them. The CDR3 region has the DNA TGCGCCAGCAGCTTGGAGGGGTCCATGAACACTGAAGCTTTCTTT. It specifies CASSLEGSMNTEAFF.

This clone was detected only a few times. The V gene is TRBV2, the J gene TRBJ2-2; 11 bases align to TRBD2. Looked up from germline, CDR1 is SNHLY and CDR2 is FYNNEI. The length of the CDR3 is 17 residues. V was pared by 9 bases and J by 5 bases, with 14 bases of the junction left unmatched. CDR3 in DNA: TGTGCCAGTCAAAGGCGACTAGCGGGAACCCAAACCGGGGAGCTGTTTTTT. Its translation: CASQRRLAGTQTGELFF.

This chain uses TRBV6-5 with TRBJ2-1; TRBD1 might be the D (5 bases). V dropped 5 bases and J dropped 6 bases, with 14 bases sitting between them. CDR1 is MNHEY and CDR2 is SVGAGI in the germline V gene. CDR3 size: 14 residues. DNA for the CDR3: TGTGCCAGCAGTGTCCCAGGGTCGGCCAATGAGCAGTTCTTC. It encodes CASSVPGSANEQFF.

This clone was detected a few times. The chain employs TRBV6-1 and TRBJ1-3; D not resolved. The germline gives CDR1 MNHNS, CDR2 SASEGT. With 6 bases removed from V and 7 bases from J, the gap between germline ends came to 13 bases. CDR3 length equals 13 residues. For the CDR3, the DNA is TGTGCCAGCAGCCTCCCCGGAGCGAACACCATATATTTT. This sequence encodes CASSLPGANTIYF.

The rearrangement joins TRBV2 to TRBJ2-5, with D tentatively TRBD1 (6 bases). Germline V gene sequence: CDR1 SNHLY, CDR2 FYNNEI. Trimming pared 7 bases from V and 3 bases from J, leaving 15 bases between. CDR3 size: 14 residues. Written as DNA, the CDR3 is TGTGCCAGCAATAATGGGGGCAGTGAAGAGACCCAGTACTTC. Translating it yields CASNNGGSEETQYF.

This chain uses TRBV7-9 with TRBJ2-1; TRBD2 agrees at 7 bases. J lost 5 bases, V lost 3 bases, and 7 bases had no gene match. Germline CDR1 reads SEHNR; CDR2 reads FQNEAQ (reference sequence). CDR3 length: 15 residues. The CDR3, as DNA: TGTGCCAGCAGCTTTGGGTCGGGGGGTCACAATGAGCAGTTCTTC. Encoded protein: CASSFGSGGHNEQFF.

The V and J genes are TRBV27 and TRBJ2-7; 7 positions match TRBD1. V shed 2 bases and J 0 bases; nucleotides not matched to a gene: 4. The CDR3 length is 15 residues. Per the germline V gene, CDR1 is MNHEY and CDR2 is SMNVEV (reference sequence). Here the CDR3 reads CASSLGQGVSYEQYF. In DNA, the CDR3 is TGTGCCAGCAGTTTAGGGCAGGGGGTCTCCTACGAGCAGTACTTC.